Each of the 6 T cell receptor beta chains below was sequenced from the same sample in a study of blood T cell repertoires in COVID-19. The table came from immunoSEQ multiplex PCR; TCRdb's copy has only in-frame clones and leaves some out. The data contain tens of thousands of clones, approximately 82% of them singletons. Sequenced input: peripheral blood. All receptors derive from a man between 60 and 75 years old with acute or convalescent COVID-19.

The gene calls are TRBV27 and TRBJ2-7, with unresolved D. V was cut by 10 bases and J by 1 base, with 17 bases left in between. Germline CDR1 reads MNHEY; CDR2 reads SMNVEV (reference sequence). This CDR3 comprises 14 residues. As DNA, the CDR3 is TGTGCCACCTCGAGGTCCCTTTCTTCCTACGAGCAGTACTTC. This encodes CATSRSLSSYEQYF.

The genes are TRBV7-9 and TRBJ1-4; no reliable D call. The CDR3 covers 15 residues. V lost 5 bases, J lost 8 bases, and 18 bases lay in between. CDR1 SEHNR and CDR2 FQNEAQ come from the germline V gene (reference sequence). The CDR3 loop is CASSLGAGMYEKLFF. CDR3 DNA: TGTGCCAGCAGCCTCGGCGCGGGAATGTACGAAAAACTGTTTTTT.

CDR3 residues: CASSQDSRGTNEKLFF. The CDR3, as DNA: TGCGCCAGCAGCCAAGATTCCAGGGGAACTAATGAAAAACTGTTTTTT. The V and J genes are TRBV4-1 and TRBJ1-4; D is possibly TRBD1 (6 bases). The CDR3 length is 16 residues. The V gene lost 0 bases and the J gene lost 1 base, with 9 bases spanning the gap. The germline V gene has CDR1 MGHRA and CDR2 YSYEKL.

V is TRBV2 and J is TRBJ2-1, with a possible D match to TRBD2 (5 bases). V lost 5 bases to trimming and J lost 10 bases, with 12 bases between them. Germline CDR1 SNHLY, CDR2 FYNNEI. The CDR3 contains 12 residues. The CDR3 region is CASSLEGAEQFF. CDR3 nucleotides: TGTGCCAGCAGTCTTGAGGGAGCCGAGCAGTTCTTC.

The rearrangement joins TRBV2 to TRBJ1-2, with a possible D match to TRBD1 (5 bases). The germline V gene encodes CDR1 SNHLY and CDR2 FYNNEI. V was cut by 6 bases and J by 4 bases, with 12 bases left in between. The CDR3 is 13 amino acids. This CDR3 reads CASRVTESYGYTF. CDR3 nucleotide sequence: TGTGCCAGCAGGGTGACAGAGTCCTATGGCTACACCTTC.

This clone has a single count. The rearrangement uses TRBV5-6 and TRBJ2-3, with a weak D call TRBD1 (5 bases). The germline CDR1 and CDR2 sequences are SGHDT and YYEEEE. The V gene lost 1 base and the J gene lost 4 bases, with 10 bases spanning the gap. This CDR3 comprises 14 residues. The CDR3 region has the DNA TGTGCCAGCAGCTTGTCTAGGGGCGCAGATACGCAGTATTTT. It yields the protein CASSLSRGADTQYF.